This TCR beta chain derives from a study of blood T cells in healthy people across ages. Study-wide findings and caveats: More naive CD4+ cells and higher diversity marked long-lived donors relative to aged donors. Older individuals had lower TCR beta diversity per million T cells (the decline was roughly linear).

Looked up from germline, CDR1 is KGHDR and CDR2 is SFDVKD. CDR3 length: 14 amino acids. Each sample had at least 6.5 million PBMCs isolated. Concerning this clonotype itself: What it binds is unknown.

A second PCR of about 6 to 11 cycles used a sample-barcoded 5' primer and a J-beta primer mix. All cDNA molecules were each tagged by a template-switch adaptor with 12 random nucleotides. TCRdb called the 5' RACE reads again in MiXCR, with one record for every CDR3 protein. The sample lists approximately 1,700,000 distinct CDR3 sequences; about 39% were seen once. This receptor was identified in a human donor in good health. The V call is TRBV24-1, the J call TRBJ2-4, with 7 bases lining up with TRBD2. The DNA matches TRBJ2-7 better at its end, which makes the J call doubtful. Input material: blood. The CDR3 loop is CATSATGGDYEQYF. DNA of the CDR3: TGTGCCACCAGTGCTACGGGGGGAGACTACGAGCAGTACTTC.